This T cell receptor beta chain was sequenced for a study of cytomegalovirus exposure and HLA in healthy donors. Study conclusions and caveats: Later work found most CMV-associated TCR beta chains apparently HLA-restricted.

PCR involved 60 Vbeta and 13 Jbeta primers. The method was immunoSEQ multiplex PCR; TCRdb's version includes in-frame clones alone and lacks a portion of them. The table has some 90,000 clones, about 66% seen once. Notes on this clone: Antigen specificity is unknown.

Sequenced material: PBMCs. The receptor was derived from a boy aged 5-17 years in good health and CMV-seropositive.

The CDR3 bases are TGTGCCAGTAACTTACAGGGACAGAACACTGAAGCTTTCTTT. Translating gives CASNLQGQNTEAFF. The rearrangement joins TRBV19 to TRBJ1-1; D is possibly TRBD1 (6 bases). The V end lost 7 bases, the J end lost 1 base, and 13 bases lay between the germline ends. The CDR3 runs 14 residues. From germline, CDR1 is LNHDA and CDR2 SQIVND (reference sequence).